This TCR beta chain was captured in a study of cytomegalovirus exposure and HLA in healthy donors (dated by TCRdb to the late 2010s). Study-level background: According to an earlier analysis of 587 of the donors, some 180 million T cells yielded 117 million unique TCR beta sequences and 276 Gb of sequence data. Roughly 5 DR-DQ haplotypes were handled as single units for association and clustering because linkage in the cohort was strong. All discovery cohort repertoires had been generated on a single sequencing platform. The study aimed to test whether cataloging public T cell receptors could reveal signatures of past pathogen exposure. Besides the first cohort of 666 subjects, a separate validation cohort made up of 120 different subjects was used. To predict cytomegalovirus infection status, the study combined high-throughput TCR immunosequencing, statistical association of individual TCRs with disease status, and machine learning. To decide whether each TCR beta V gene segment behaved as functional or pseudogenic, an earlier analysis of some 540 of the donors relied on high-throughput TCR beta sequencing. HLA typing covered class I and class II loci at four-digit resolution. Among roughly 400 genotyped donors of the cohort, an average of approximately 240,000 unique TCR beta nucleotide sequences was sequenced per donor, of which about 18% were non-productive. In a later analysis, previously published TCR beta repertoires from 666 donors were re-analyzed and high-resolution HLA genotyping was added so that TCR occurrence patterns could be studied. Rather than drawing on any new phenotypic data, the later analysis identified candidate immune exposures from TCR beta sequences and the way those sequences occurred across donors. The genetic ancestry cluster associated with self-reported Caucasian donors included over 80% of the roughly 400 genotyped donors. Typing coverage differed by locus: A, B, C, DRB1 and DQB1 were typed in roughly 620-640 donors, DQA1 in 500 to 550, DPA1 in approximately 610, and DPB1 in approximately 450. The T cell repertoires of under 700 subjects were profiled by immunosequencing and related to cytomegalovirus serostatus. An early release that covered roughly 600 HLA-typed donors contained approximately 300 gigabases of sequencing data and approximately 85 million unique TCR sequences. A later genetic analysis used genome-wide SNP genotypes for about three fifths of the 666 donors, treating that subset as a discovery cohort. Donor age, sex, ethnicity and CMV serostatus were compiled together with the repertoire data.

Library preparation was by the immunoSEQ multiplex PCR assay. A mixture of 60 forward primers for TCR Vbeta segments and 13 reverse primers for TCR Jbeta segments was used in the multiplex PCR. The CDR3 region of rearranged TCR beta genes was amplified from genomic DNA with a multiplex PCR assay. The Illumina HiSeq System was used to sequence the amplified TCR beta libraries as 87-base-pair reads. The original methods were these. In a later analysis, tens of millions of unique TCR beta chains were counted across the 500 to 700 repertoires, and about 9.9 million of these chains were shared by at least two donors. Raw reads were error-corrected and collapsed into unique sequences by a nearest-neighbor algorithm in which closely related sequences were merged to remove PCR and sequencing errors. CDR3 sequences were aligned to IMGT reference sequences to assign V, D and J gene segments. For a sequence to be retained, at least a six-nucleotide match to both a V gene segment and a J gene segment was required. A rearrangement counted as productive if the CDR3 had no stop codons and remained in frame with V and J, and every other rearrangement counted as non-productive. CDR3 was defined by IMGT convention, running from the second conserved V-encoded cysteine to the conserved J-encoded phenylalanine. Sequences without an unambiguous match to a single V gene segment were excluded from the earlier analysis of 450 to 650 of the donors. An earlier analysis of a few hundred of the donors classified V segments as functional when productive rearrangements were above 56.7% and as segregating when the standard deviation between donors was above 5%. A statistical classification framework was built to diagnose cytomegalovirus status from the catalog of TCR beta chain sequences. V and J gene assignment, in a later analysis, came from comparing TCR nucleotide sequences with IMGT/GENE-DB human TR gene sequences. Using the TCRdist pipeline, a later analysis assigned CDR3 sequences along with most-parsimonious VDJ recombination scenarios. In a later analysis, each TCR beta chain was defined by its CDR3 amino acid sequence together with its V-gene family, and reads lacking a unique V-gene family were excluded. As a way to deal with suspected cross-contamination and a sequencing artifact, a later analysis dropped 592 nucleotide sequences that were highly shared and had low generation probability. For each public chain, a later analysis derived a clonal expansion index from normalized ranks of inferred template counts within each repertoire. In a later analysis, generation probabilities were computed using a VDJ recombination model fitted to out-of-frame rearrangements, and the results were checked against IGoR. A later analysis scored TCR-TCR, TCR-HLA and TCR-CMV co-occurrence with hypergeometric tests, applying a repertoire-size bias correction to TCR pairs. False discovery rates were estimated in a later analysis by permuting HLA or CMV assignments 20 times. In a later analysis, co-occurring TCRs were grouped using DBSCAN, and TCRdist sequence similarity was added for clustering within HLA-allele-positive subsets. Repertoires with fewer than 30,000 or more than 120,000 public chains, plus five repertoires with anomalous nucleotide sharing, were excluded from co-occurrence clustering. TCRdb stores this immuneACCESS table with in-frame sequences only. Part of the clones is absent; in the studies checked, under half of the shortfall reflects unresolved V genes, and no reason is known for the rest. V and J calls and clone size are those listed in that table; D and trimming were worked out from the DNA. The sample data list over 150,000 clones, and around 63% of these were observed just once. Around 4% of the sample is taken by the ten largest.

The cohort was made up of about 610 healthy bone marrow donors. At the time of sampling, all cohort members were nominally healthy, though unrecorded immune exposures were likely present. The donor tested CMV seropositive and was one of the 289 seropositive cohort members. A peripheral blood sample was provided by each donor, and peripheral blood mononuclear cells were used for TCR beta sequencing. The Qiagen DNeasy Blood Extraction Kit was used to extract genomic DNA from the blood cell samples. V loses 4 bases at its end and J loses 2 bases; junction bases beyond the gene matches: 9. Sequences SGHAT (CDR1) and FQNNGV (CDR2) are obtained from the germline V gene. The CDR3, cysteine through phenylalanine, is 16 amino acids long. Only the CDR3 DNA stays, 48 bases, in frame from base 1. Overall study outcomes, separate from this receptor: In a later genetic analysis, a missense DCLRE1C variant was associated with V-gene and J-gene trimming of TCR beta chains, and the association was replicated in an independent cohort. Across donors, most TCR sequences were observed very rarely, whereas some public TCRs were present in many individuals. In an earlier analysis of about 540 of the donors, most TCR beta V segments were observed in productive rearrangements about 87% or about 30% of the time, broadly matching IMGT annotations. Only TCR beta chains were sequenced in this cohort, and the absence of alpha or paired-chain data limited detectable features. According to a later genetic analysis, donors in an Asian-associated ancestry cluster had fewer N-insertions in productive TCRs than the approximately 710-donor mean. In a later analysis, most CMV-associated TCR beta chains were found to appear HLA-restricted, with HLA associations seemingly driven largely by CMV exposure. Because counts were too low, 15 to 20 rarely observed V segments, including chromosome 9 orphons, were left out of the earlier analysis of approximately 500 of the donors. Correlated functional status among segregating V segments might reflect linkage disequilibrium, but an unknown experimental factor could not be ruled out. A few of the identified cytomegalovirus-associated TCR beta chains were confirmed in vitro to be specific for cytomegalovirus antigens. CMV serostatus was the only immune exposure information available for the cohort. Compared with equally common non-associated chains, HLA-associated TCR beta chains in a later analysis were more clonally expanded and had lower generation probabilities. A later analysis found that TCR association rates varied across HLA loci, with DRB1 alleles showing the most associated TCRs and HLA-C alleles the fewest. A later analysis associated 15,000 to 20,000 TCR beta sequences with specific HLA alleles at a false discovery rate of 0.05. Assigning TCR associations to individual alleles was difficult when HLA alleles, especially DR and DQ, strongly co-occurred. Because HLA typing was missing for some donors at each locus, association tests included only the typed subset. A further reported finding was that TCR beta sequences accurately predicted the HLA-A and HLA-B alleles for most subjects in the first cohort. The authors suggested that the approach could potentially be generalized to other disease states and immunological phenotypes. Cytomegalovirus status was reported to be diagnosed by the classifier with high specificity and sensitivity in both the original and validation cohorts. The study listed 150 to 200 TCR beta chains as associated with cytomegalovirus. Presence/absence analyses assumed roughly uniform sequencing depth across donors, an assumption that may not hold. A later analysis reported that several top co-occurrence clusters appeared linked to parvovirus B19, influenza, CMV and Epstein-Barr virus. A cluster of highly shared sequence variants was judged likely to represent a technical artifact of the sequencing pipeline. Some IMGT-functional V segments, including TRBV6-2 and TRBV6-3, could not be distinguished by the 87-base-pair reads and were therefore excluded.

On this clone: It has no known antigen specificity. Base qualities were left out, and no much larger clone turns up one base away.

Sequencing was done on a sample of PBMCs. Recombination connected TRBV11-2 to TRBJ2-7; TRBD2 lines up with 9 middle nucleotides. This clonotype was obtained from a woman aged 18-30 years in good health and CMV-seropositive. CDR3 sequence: CASSSGRTSAAYEQYF. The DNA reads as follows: TGTGCCAGCAGCTCCGGGAGGACTAGCGCCGCCTACGAGCAGTACTTC.